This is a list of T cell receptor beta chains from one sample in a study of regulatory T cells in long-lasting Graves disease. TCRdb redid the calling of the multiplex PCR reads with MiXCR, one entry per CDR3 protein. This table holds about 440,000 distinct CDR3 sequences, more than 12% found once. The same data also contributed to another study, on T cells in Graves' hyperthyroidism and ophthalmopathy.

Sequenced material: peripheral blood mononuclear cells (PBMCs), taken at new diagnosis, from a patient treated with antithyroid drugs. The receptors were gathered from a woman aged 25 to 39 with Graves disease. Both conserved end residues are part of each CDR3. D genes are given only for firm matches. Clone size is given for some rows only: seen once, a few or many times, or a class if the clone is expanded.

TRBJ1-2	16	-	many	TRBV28	CASSSLSLGALNGYTF	TGTGCCAGCAGTTCCCTTAGCTTAGGGGCCTTGAATGGCTACACCTTC
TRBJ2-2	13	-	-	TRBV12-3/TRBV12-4	CASSLEAIGELFF	TGTGCCAGCAGTTTAGAAGCGATCGGGGAGCTGTTTTTT
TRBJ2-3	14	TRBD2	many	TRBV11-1	CASSLAGLANTQYF	TGTGCCAGCAGCTTAGCCGGACTAGCTAATACGCAGTATTTT
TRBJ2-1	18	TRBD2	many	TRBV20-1	CSAPGGLAGARVNNEQFF	TGCAGTGCTCCGGGCGGACTAGCGGGTGCCCGGGTGAACAATGAGCAGTTCTTC
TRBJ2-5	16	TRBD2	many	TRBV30	CAWRIRLAGGKETQYF	TGTGCCTGGAGAATTAGACTAGCGGGAGGGAAAGAGACCCAGTACTTC
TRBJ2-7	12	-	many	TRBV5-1	CASSLGAYEQYF	TGTGCCAGCAGCTTAGGGGCCTACGAGCAGTACTTC
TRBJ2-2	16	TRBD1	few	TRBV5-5	CASSFSGTGFTGELFF	TGTGCCAGCTCCTTTTCCGGGACAGGGTTTACCGGGGAGCTGTTTTTT
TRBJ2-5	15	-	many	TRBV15	CATSRVPGYWETQYF	TGTGCCACCAGCAGAGTTCCAGGGTATTGGGAGACCCAGTACTTC
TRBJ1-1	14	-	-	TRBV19	CASSIAGWQTEAFF	TGTGCCAGTAGTATAGCCGGCTGGCAGACTGAAGCTTTCTTT
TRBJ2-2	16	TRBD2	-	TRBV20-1	CSARQASGRAVGELFF	TGCAGTGCTAGACAAGCTAGCGGGAGGGCCGTCGGGGAGCTGTTTTTT
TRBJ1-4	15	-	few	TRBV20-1	CSAREWGVSNEKLFF	TGCAGTGCTAGAGAATGGGGAGTATCTAATGAAAAACTGTTTTTT
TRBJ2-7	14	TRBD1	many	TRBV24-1	CATSDVRTGNEQYF	TGTGCCACCAGTGATGTACGGACAGGGAACGAGCAGTACTTC
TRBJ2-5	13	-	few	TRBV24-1	CATSGPGLETQYF	TGTGCCACCAGTGGTCCAGGGTTAGAGACCCAGTACTTC
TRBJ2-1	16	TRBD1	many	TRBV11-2	CASSPTWTGGANEQFF	TGTGCCAGCAGCCCAACCTGGACAGGGGGCGCGAATGAGCAGTTCTTC
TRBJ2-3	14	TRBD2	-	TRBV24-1	CATRDSGSTDTQYF	TGTGCCACCAGGGATAGCGGGTCAACAGATACGCAGTATTTT
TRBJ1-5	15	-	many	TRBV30	CAWRLPGGNNQPQHF	TGTGCCTGGAGACTCCCGGGGGGAAACAATCAGCCCCAGCATTTT
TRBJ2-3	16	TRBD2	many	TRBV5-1	CASRGAGGPRADTQYF	TGCGCCAGCAGGGGAGCGGGAGGGCCACGGGCAGATACGCAGTATTTT
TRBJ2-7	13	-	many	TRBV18	CASSPRRSDEQYF	TGTGCCAGCTCACCACGCAGGAGCGACGAGCAGTACTTC
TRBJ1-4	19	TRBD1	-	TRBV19	CASTANGQAHFPPNEKLFF	TGTGCCAGTACCGCGAACGGACAGGCGCACTTTCCCCCTAATGAAAAACTGTTTTTT
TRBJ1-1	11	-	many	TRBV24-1	CATSRGTEAFF	TGTGCCACCAGTCGAGGCACTGAAGCTTTCTTT
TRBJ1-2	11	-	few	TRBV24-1	CATSDQYGYTF	TGTGCCACCAGTGATCAGTATGGCTACACCTTC
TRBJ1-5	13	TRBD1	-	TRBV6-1	CASMDRPHQPQHF	TGTGCCAGCATGGACAGGCCCCATCAGCCCCAGCATTTT
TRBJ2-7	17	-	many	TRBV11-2	CASSSTPPGLISYEQYF	TGTGCCAGCAGCTCAACCCCCCCGGGACTGATCTCCTACGAGCAGTACTTC
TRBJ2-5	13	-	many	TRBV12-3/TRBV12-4	CASSPRGFGAQYF	TGTGCCAGCAGCCCCCGGGGGTTTGGGGCCCAGTACTTC
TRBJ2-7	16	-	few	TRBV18	CASSPQGTRKGHEQYF	TGTGCCAGCTCACCACAGGGAACCAGAAAAGGCCACGAGCAGTACTTC
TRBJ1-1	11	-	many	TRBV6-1	CATRLNTEAFF	TGTGCCACCCGGTTGAACACTGAAGCTTTCTTT
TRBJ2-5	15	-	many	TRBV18	CASSPPRQGQETQYF	TGTGCCAGCTCACCCCCCCGGCAGGGACAAGAGACCCAGTACTTC
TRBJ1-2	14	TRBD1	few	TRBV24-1	CATSDLDRAGGYTF	TGTGCCACCAGTGATTTAGACAGGGCCGGAGGCTACACCTTC
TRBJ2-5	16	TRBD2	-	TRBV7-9	CASSLIRLAGEETQYF	TGTGCCAGCAGCTTAATTAGACTAGCGGGAGAAGAGACCCAGTACTTC
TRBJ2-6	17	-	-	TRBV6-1	CATPRRGRRPGANVLTF	TGTGCCACCCCGAGGCGGGGGCGTCGACCTGGGGCCAACGTCCTGACTTTC
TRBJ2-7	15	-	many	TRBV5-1	CASSFGTGGGYEQYF	TGCGCCAGCAGCTTTGGAACAGGGGGGGGCTACGAGCAGTACTTC
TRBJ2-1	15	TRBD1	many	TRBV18	CASSPLQGASGEQFF	TGTGCCAGCTCACCACTACAGGGGGCTTCTGGTGAGCAGTTCTTC
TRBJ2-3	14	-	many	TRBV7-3	CASSLGLGVDTQYF	TGTGCCAGCAGCTTAGGGTTAGGAGTAGATACGCAGTATTTT
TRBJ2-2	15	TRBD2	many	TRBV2	CASSGTSGRSGELFF	TGTGCCAGCAGCGGCACTAGCGGGAGGTCCGGGGAGCTGTTTTTT
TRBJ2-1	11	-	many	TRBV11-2	CASTTGNEQFF	TGTGCCAGCACCACGGGGAATGAGCAGTTCTTC
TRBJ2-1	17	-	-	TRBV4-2	CASSQDRVGAGYNEQFF	TGTGCCAGCAGCCAAGATAGGGTGGGAGCTGGGTACAATGAGCAGTTCTTC
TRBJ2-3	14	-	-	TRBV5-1	CASTSGQGTDTQYF	-
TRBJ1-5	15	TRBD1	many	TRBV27	CASSPGGAGGQPQHF	TGTGCCAGCAGCCCCGGTGGGGCAGGGGGACAGCCCCAGCATTTT
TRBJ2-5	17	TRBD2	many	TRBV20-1	CSARDLRGLAGLETQYF	TGCAGTGCTAGGGACCTTCGAGGACTAGCGGGTTTGGAGACCCAGTACTTC
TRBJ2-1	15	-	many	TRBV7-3	CASSTGSGFSYEQFF	TGTGCCAGCAGCACCGGGTCGGGTTTTTCCTATGAGCAGTTCTTC
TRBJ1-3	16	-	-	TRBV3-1	CASRPPCGTPGNTIYF	TGTGCCAGCAGACCACCGTGTGGAACTCCTGGAAACACCATATATTTT
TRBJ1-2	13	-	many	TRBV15	CATSGGGIYGYTF	TGTGCCACCAGCGGGGGGGGAATCTATGGCTACACCTTC
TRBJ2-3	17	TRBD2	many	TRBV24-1	CATSEQLAGEATDTQYF	TGTGCCACCAGTGAGCAACTAGCGGGAGAAGCCACAGATACGCAGTATTTT
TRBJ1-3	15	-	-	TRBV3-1	CASSQGLASGNTIYF	TGTGCCAGCAGCCAAGGGCTAGCCTCTGGAAACACCATATATTTT
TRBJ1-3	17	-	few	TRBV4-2	CASSQDRNRMTGNTIYF	TGTGCCAGCAGCCAAGATCGAAACAGAATGACTGGAAACACCATATATTTT
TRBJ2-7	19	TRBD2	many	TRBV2	CASSFRPPGLAGGPDEQYF	TGTGCCAGCAGTTTCCGACCCCCGGGACTAGCGGGAGGGCCCGACGAGCAGTACTTC
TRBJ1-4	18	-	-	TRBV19	CASSSQPGATHWVEKLFF	TGTGCCAGTAGTTCTCAACCGGGGGCGACCCACTGGGTTGAAAAACTGTTTTTT
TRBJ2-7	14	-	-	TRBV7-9	CASSSPGRSYEQYF	TGTGCCAGCAGCTCACCAGGGCGATCCTACGAGCAGTACTTC
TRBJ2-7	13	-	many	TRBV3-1	CASTTAVGGEQYF	TGTGCCAGCACCACAGCCGTTGGCGGGGAGCAGTACTTC
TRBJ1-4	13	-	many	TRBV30	CAWSGTRLEKLFF	TGTGCCTGGAGTGGGACCAGGCTTGAAAAACTGTTTTTT
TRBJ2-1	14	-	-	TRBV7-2	CASSLWTAFNEQFF	TGTGCCAGCAGCTTATGGACAGCTTTCAATGAGCAGTTCTTC
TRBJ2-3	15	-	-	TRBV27	CASTQGGGYTDTQYF	TGTGCCAGCACTCAGGGCGGAGGGTACACAGATACGCAGTATTTT
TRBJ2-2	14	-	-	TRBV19	CASSIATRTGELFF	TGTGCCAGTAGTATAGCTACCCGGACCGGGGAGCTGTTTTTT